These 6 T cell receptor beta chains were sequenced from one sample in a study of Tregs in tolerant kidney transplant recipients. Libraries were prepared by immunoSEQ multiplex PCR; TCRdb keeps only in-frame clonotypes and omits some of them. The sample carries 95,000 to 120,000 clones, 90% recorded once. The sequencing used CD4+ T cells from blood, collected before the transplant. The origin of the receptors is a human donor who received a combined kidney and bone marrow transplant.

A few counts support this clone. This sequence joins TRBV6-6 and TRBJ1-2, with unresolved D. Germline V gene sequence: CDR1 MNHNY, CDR2 SVGAGI (reference sequence). CDR3 length: 14 residues. The germline V and J ends were trimmed by 5 bases and 4 bases, with 14 bases remaining between them. CDR3 sequence reads: CASSNSILLYGYTF. The CDR3 DNA reads TGTGCCAGCAGTAACAGCATTCTCCTCTATGGCTACACCTTC.

CDR3 DNA: TGTGCCAGCAGTTACTCCTTAGCGGGGGCTGAGACCCAGTACTTC. Protein sequence: CASSYSLAGAETQYF. The V and J genes are TRBV6-5 and TRBJ2-5; 9 bases map to TRBD2. V lost 0 bases to trimming and J lost 5 bases; unmatched junction nucleotides: 4. CDR1 MNHEY and CDR2 SVGAGI come from the germline V gene. The CDR3 is 15 amino acids.

This sequence joins TRBV7-2 and TRBJ1-3; 7 bases map to TRBD1. J lost 0 bases, V lost 4 bases, and 6 bases had no gene match. Germline-derived CDR1 and CDR2 are SGHTA and FQGNSA. This CDR3 has 16 amino acids. The CDR3 DNA follows: TGTGCCAGCAGCTACCGACAGGGTTTCTCTGGAAACACCATATATTTT. Amino acid sequence: CASSYRQGFSGNTIYF.

J is TRBJ2-3 and V is TRBV6-5, with a tentative D call TRBD1 (6 bases). The CDR3 loop spans 15 amino acids. V shed 0 bases and J shed 3 bases, with 10 bases lying between them. CDR1 is MNHEY, CDR2 SVGAGI, per germline. CDR3 sequence: CASSYSGQGTDTQYF. Written as DNA, the CDR3 is TGTGCCAGCAGTTACTCGGGGCAGGGGACAGATACGCAGTATTTT.

The chain employs TRBV18 and TRBJ1-4; D unresolved. V was trimmed by 4 bases and J by 8 bases, leaving 14 bases between them. CDR1 and CDR2 from the germline V gene are KGHSH and LQKENI. This CDR3 is 14 amino acids long. CDR3: CASSRAEDGEKLFF. The CDR3 nucleotides read TGTGCCAGCTCACGGGCAGAAGATGGCGAAAAACTGTTTTTT.

The rearrangement links TRBV7-2 to TRBJ2-7; 9 nucleotides match TRBD1. The CDR3 is 15 residues long. The trim removed 4 bases at V and 2 bases at J, leaving 6 bases unmatched. Looked up from germline, CDR1 is SGHTA and CDR2 is FQGNSA. CDR3 in amino acids: CASSYGQGSTYEQYF. The CDR3 nucleotides read TGTGCCAGCAGCTACGGACAGGGGTCGACCTACGAGCAGTACTTC.